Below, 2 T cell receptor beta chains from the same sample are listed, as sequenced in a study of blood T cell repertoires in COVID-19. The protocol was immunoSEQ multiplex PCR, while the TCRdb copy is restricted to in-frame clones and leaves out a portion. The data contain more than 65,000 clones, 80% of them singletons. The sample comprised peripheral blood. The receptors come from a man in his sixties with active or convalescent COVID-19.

CDR3 DNA: TGTGCCAGCAGTTACTGGGCTAGCGGGGGTTACGAGCAGTACTTC. Translation: CASSYWASGGYEQYF. The chain couples TRBV6-2 or TRBV6-3 to TRBJ2-7; 10 bases map to TRBD2. Per the germline V gene, CDR1 is MNHEY and CDR2 is SVGEGT. The CDR3 sequence is 15 residues long. V gave up 1 base and J gave up 4 bases; unmatched junction bases: 4.

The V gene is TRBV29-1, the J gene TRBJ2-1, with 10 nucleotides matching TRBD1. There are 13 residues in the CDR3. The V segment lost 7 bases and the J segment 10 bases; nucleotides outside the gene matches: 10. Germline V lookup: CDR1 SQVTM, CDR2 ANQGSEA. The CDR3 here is CSGAGQGVGEQFF. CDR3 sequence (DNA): TGCAGCGGCGCAGGACAGGGGGTCGGGGAGCAGTTCTTC.